This T cell receptor beta chain was documented in a study of cytomegalovirus exposure and HLA in healthy donors. As regards this clone: Its antigen is as yet unknown.

Vbeta (60) and Jbeta (13) primers were used in the PCR. TCRdb keeps only in-frame clones here, not all; method: immunoSEQ multiplex PCR. The table lists 140,000 or so clones, about 80% of them singletons. Germline V gene sequence: CDR1 SGHRS, CDR2 YFSETQ. Trimming left V 0 bases short and J 5 bases short, with 26 bases between. The CDR3 length is 19 residues. Findings and limits, study-wide: A later look showed TCR association rates differing by HLA locus, highest for DRB1 and lowest for HLA-C. Further analysis was carried out later, and it showed several of the most significant clusters appearing linked to common viral pathogens.

The sample was PBMCs. The sequence was collected from a woman younger than 30 in good health and CMV-seropositive. J is TRBJ1-2 and V is TRBV5-1; D might be TRBD1 (6 bases). The DNA of the CDR3 is TGCGCCAGCAGCTTGGTAGTCGGACAGAGGGCCCGATTTTCATATGGCTACACCTTC. Protein sequence: CASSLVVGQRARFSYGYTF.